These T cell receptor beta chains were read from a single sample in a study of T-cell memory formation after mild COVID-19. TCRdb re-called the 5' RACE reads through MiXCR, storing one row per CDR3 protein. The table lists about 350,000 distinct CDR3 sequences, 20% to 25% of them singletons, with 21% in the top ten. The sequencing input was PBMCs or a T cell subset sorted from them (not recorded which). The receptors come from a man between 18 and 35 years old who had mild COVID-19 (a few samples of this study predate the infection). Cell type and time point are not known. Each CDR3 is given with its conserved first and last residue.

v_call cdr3_aa
TRBV25-1 CASGALDRGGDNEQFF
TRBV7-6 CASSPHVRGGEDGYTF
TRBV5-1 CASSLRTTTGSGGYTF
TRBV7-2 CASSLANTQETQYF
TRBV29-1 CSEPWDTEAFF
TRBV29-1 CSVAGTGAAEQYF
TRBV2 CASSETSGASTQYF
TRBV29-1 CSVEDQGADGELFF
TRBV6-5 CASSYSQGAPGANVLTF
TRBV18 CASSPISQGYTGELFF
TRBV7-9 CASSRTVENEQFF
TRBV25-1 CASKGSGTGELFF
TRBV9 CASSVVSDSYNEQFF
TRBV29-1 CSVARMNTEAFF
TRBV15 CATSRGGGNRLDYTF
TRBV4-1 CASSRPSGTALGGDTQYF
TRBV5-4 CASSLGGGAFDEQYF
TRBV15 CATSLDIRLNTEAFF
TRBV12-3/TRBV12-4 CASSGRGQGSYEQYF
TRBV6-2/TRBV6-3 CASSPGLTEAFF
TRBV5-4 CASSFPGRTDTQYF
TRBV10-3 CAISESDRGSGYEQYF
TRBV3-2 CASSQDPVAYNEQFF
TRBV5-4 CASSLRTRPDFTGELFF
TRBV20-1 CSASRQAHIQYF
TRBV25-1 CASSQGGSGDTQYF
TRBV11-2 CASSLGDSGGLYNEQFF
TRBV10-3 CAISVGADNEQFF
TRBV7-2 CASSSPIRSYEQYF
TRBV10-1 CASTLGANTEAFF
TRBV11-1 CASSLEGLLGYTF
TRBV6-5 CASSYRRRLRGVEQYF
TRBV20-1 CSASLGSNEKLFF
TRBV11-2 CASSRASVETQYF
TRBV14 CASSQAGANTIYF
TRBV7-9 CASSSLRVGIQYF
TRBV11-3 CASSFGRSTEAFF
TRBV10-3 CAISEFSGDEGTDTQYF
TRBV2 CASSEDRDYGYTF
TRBV3-1 CASSEGRTDWSDEQYF
TRBV4-3 CASSQGSANMNTEAFF
TRBV7-6 CASSPGVLETQYF